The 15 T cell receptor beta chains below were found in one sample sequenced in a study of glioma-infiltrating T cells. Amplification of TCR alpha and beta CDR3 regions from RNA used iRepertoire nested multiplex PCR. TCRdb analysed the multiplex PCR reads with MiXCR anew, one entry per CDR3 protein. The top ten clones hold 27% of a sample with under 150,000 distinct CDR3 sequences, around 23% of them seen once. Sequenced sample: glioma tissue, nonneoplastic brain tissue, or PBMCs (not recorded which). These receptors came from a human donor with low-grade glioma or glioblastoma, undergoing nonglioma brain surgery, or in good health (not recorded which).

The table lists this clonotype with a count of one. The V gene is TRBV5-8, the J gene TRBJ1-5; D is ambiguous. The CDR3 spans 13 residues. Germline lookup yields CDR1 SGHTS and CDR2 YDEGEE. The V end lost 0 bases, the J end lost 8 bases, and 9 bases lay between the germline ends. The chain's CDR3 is CASSLASTEPQHF. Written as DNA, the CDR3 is TGTGCCAGCAGCTTGGCCTCGACGGAGCCCCAGCATTTT.

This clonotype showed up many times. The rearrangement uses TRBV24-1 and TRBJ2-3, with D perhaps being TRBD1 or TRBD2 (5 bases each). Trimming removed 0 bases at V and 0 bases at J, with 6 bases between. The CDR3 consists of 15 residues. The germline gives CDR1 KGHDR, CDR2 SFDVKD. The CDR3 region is CATSDLGGSTDTQYF. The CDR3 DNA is TGTGCCACCAGTGATTTGGGGGGAAGCACAGATACGCAGTATTTT.

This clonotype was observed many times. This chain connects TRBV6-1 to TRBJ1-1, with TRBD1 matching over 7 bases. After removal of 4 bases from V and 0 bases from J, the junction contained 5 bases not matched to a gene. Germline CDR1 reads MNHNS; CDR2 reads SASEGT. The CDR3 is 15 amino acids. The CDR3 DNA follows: TGTGCCAGCAGTGCGACAGGGAACCTGAACACTGAAGCTTTCTTT. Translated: CASSATGNLNTEAFF.

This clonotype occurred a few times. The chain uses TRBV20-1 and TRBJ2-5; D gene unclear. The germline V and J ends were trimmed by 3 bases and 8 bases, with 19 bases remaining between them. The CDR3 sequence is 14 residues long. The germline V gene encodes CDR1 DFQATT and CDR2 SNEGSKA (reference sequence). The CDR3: CSARGASTTGTQYF. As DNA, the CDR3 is TGCAGTGCTAGGGGCGCCTCTACCACGGGTACCCAGTACTTC.

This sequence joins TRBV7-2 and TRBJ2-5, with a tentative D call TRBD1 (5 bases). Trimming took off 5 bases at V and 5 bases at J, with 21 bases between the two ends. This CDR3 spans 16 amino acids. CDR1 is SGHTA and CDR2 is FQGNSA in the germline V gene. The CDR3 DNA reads TGTGCCAGCAGCACATACAGGTCGCGGAAGGGGGAGACCCAGTACTTC. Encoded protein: CASSTYRSRKGETQYF.

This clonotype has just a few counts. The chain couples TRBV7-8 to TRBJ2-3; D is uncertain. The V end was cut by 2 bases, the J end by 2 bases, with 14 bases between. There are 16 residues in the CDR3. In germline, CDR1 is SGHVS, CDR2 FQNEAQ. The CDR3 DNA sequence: TGTGCCAGCAGCTTACGGCCAACGCCGTCCACAGATACGCAGTATTTT. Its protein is CASSLRPTPSTDTQYF.

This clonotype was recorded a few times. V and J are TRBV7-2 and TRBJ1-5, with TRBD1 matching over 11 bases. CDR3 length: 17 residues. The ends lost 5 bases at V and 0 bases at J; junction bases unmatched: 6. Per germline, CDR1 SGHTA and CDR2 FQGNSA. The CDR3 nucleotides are TGTGCCAGCAGCGAGGGGACAGGGGGTTATAGCAATCAGCCCCAGCATTTT. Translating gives CASSEGTGGYSNQPQHF.

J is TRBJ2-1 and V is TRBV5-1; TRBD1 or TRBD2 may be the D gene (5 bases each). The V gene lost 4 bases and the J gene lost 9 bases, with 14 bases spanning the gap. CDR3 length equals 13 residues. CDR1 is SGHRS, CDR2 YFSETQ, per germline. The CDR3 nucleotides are TGCGCCAGCAGCGCTCGGGACGTTCGTGAGCAGTTCTTC. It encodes CASSARDVREQFF.

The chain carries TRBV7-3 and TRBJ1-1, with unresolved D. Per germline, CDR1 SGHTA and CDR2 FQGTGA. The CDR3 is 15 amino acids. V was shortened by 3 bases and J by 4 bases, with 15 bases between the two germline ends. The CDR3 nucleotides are TGTGCCAGCAGCTTCGGAAGGAGTGAGAGCACTGAAGCTTTCTTT. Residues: CASSFGRSESTEAFF.

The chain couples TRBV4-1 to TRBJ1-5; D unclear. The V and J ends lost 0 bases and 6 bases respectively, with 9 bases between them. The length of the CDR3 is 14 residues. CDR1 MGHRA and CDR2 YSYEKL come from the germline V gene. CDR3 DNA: TGCGCCAGCAGCCAAGAAGGTGGGATTCAGCCCCAGCATTTT. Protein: CASSQEGGIQPQHF.

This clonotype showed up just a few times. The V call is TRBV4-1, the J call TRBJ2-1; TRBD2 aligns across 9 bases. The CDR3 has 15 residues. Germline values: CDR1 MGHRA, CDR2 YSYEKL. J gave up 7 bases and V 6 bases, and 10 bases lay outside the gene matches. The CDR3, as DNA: TGCGCCAGCAGAGATGCGCGGGGGGGCAAAAATGAGCAGTTCTTC. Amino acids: CASRDARGGKNEQFF.

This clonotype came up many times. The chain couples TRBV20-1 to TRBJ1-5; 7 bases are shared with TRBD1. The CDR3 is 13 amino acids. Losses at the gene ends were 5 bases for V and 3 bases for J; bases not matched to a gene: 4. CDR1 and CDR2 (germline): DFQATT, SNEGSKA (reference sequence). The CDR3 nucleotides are TGCAGTGCTTACCAGGGGGTCAATCAGCCCCAGCATTTT. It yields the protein CSAYQGVNQPQHF.

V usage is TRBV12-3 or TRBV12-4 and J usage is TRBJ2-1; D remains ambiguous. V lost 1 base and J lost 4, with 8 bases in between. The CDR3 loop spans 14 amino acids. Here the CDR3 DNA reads TGTGCCAGCAGTTTAGAGGTGGGATACAATGAGCAGTTCTTC. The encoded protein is CASSLEVGYNEQFF.

The CDR3 reads CSASPSGLNQETQYF. CDR3 bases: TGCAGTGCTAGCCCTAGCGGACTAAACCAAGAGACCCAGTACTTC. V is TRBV20-1 and J is TRBJ2-5, with 7 bases matching TRBD2. The CDR3 sequence is 15 residues long. Germline lookup yields CDR1 DFQATT and CDR2 SNEGSKA (reference sequence). Trimming at V came to 3 bases and at J to 0 bases, leaving 7 bases not matched to a gene.

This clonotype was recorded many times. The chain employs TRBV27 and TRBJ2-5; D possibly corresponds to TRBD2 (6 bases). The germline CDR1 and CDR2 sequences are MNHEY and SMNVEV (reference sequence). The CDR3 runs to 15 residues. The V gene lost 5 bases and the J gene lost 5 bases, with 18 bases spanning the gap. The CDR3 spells CASSNPKEGKETQYF. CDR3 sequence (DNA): TGTGCCAGCAGTAACCCGAAGGAGGGGAAGGAGACCCAGTACTTC.